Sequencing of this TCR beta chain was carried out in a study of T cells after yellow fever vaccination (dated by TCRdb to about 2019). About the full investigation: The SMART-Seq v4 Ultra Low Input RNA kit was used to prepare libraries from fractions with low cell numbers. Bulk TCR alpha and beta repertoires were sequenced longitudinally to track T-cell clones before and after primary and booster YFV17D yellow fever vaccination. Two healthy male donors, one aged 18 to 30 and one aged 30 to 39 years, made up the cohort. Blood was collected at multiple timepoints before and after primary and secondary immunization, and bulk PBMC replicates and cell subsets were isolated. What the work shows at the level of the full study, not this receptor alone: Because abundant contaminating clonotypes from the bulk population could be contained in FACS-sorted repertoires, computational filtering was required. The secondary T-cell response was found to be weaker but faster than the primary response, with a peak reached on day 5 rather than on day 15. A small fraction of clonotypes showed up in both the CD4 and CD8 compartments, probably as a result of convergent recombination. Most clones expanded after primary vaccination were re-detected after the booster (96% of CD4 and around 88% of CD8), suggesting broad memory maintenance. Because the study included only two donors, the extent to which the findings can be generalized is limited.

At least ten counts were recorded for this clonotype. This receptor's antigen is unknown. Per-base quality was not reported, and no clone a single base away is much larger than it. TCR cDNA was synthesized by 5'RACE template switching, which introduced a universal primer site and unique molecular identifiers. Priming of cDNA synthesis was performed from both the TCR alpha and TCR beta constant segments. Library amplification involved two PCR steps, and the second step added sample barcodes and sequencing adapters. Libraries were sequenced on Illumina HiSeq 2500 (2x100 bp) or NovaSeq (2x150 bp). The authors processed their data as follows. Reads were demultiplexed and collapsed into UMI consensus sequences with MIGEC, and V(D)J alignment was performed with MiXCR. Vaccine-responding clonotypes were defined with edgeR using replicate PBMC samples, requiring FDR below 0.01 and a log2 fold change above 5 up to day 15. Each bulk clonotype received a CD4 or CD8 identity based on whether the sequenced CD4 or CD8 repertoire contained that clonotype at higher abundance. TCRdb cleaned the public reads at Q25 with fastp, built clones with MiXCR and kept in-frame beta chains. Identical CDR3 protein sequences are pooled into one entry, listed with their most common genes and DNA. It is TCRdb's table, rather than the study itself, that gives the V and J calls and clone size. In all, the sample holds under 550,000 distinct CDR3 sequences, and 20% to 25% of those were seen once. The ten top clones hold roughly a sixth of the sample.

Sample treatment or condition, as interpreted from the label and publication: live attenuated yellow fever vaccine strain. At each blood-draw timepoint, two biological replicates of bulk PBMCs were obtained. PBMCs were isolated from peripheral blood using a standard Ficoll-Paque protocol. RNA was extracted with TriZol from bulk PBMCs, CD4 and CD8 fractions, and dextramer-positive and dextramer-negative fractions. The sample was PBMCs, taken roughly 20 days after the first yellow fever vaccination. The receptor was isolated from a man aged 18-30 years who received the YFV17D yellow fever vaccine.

The CDR3 reads CASSKARGDNKDTQYF. Read as DNA, the sequence is TGTGCCAGCAGCAAAGCGCGTGGGGACAACAAAGATACGCAGTATTTT. The sequence joins TRBV21-1 to TRBJ2-3; the listed D gene, TRBD1, was not tested against the DNA. TRBV21-1 is classified as a pseudogene. Inclusive of the bounding cysteine and phenylalanine, the CDR3 is 16 residues long. The read is trimmed to its CDR3 DNA, 48 bases read in frame from base 1.